The clone carrying this T cell receptor (beta chain) appeared a single time. RNA transcripts provided the source from which TCR beta CDR3 regions were amplified. Using the HTBI primer set, a first-round RT-PCR was run on the TCR CDR3. TCRdb passed the multiplex PCR reads through MiXCR, listing each CDR3 protein once. The sample has a few hundred thousand distinct CDR3 sequences, 20% to 25% seen once. The data originate from a study of T cells in Graves' hyperthyroidism and ophthalmopathy. Germline V gene lookup returns CDR1 SEHNR and CDR2 FQNEAQ (reference sequence). The CDR3 is 14 amino acids. V lost 3 bases, J lost 6 bases, and 7 bases stayed unmatched.

The V gene is TRBV7-9, the J gene TRBJ2-7; the match to TRBD2 covers 8 bases. This TCR was recovered from a woman between 65 and 79 years old with Graves' ophthalmopathy. Sequencing was performed on blood. CDR3 loop: CASSFPGTRSEQYF. The CDR3 nucleotides are TGTGCCAGCAGCTTCCCCGGGACTAGAAGCGAGCAGTACTTC.